The 20 T cell receptor beta chains below were found in one sample sequenced in a study of T cell clones after liver transplantation. Assay: immunoSEQ multiplex PCR; the TCRdb copy retains only in-frame clones and omits some. Among some 80,000 clones listed, 84% were seen once. The material was CD4+ T cells from blood, obtained around 48 months after liver transplant. These receptor sequences come from a human patient who received a liver transplant. Some T cells may be provided by the graft donor.

The chain couples TRBV6-6 to TRBJ1-5; no clear D gene. V was clipped by 0 bases and J by 1 base, with 10 bases between them. Germline V lookup: CDR1 MNHNY, CDR2 SVGAGI (reference sequence). The CDR3 contains 16 residues. The CDR3 region has the DNA TGTGCCAGCAGTTACTCGGGAGGGAAGAGCAATCAGCCCCAGCATTTT. Residues: CASSYSGGKSNQPQHF.

The chain joins TRBV29-1 to TRBJ1-1; D is unresolved. The CDR3 totals 13 residues. The germline V gene encodes CDR1 SQVTM and CDR2 ANQGSEA. Deletions cut 7 bases from V and 4 bases from J, with 16 bases between. The CDR3 loop is CSAAGYKGTEAFF. CDR3 in DNA: TGCAGCGCCGCGGGATACAAAGGCACTGAAGCTTTCTTT.

In its sample, this clone was seen a few times. The V and J genes are TRBV7-2 and TRBJ2-1; possibly TRBD1 for D (5 bases). CDR1 and CDR2 from the germline V gene are SGHTA and FQGNSA. The CDR3 sequence is 14 residues long. V lost 4 bases and J 3 bases, leaving 10 bases between the germline ends. Here the CDR3 reads CASSSDSYYNEQFF. As DNA, the CDR3 is TGTGCCAGCAGCTCCGACAGCTACTACAATGAGCAGTTCTTC.

CDR3 in amino acids: CASSFDAGGSTDTQYF. The CDR3 DNA reads TGTGCCAGCAGTTTCGACGCGGGGGGAAGCACAGATACGCAGTATTTT. The V and J genes are TRBV27 and TRBJ2-3; 8 nucleotides line up with TRBD2. The CDR3 contains 16 residues. J lost 0 bases, V lost 3 bases, and 5 bases had no gene match. The germline CDR1 and CDR2 sequences are MNHEY and SMNVEV (reference sequence).

CDR3 sequence: CASSQDEGVGEAFF. CDR3 bases: TGCGCCAGCAGCCAAGATGAAGGGGTGGGTGAAGCTTTCTTT. The chain recombines TRBV4-3 with TRBJ1-1; TRBD1 might be the D (5 bases). CDR3 length: 14 amino acids. V shed 0 bases and J shed 7 bases, with 12 bases lying between them. Germline V gene sequence: CDR1 LGHNA, CDR2 YSLEER.

This clone was seen just once. The chain employs TRBV9 and TRBJ1-2; D uncertain. Trimming cost V 5 bases and J 8 bases, with 16 bases left between them. In germline, CDR1 is SGDLS, CDR2 YYNGEE. The CDR3 consists of 13 residues. The CDR3 DNA sequence: TGTGCCAGCAGTGCCGGGCCCACGAAGGGCTACACCTTC. As protein: CASSAGPTKGYTF.

The CDR3 loop is CASSDRAGGHGTQYF. The CDR3 DNA reads as TGTGCCAGCAGCGACCGAGCGGGGGGTCACGGTACGCAGTATTTT. The chain links TRBV9 to TRBJ2-3; 9 nucleotides match TRBD2. The ends lost 3 bases at V and 8 bases at J; junction bases unmatched: 10. Germline CDR1 is SGDLS and CDR2 is YYNGEE. This CDR3 has 15 amino acids.

The chain is built from TRBV4-2 and TRBJ2-2, with D unresolved. The CDR3 is made up of 15 amino acids. The V end lost 0 bases, the J end lost 2 bases, and 7 bases lay between the germline ends. Germline CDR1 reads LGHNA; CDR2 reads YNFKEQ. The CDR3 bases are TGTGCCAGCAGCCAAGAGTCTCTTAACACCGGGGAGCTGTTTTTT. Translation: CASSQESLNTGELFF.

This clone appeared a single time. The V and J genes are TRBV27 and TRBJ2-3; 9 bases match TRBD2. V lost 5 bases, J lost 5 bases, and 11 bases stayed unmatched. This CDR3 region has 16 residues. Germline V gene data show CDR1 as MNHEY and CDR2 as SMNVEV (reference sequence). The CDR3, as DNA: TGTGCCAGCAGTCCTCTCCTAGCGGGAATGGGAGATACGCAGTATTTT. Encoded protein: CASSPLLAGMGDTQYF.

The rearrangement joins TRBV9 to TRBJ2-3, with D perhaps TRBD2 (5 bases). This CDR3 is 14 amino acids long. CDR1 is SGDLS and CDR2 is YYNGEE in the germline V gene. Deletions cut 3 bases from V and 0 bases from J, with 8 bases between. The CDR3 reads CASSGTASTDTQYF. The CDR3 region has the DNA TGTGCCAGCAGCGGGACTGCAAGCACAGATACGCAGTATTTT.

Details on this clone: The junction does not match germline at one end; this may be a read error. This chain links TRBV5-6 with TRBJ1-2; no clear D gene. CDR1 and CDR2 from the germline V gene are SGHDT and YYEEEE. The CDR3 totals 12 residues. CDR3 bases: TGTGCCAGCAGATTGGGTATTGGGGGCTACACCTTC. This translates into CASRLGIGGYTF. The variable domain in full, with the rest retrieved from reference TRBV5-6 and TRBJ1-2, is DAGVTQSPTHLIKTRGQQVTLRCSPKSGHDTVSWYQQALGQGPQFIFQYYEEEERQRGNFPDRFSGHQFPNYSSELNVNALLLGDSALYLCASRLGIGGYTFGSGTRLTVV.

The V and J genes are TRBV5-6 and TRBJ2-7; D might be TRBD2 (5 bases). The CDR3 length is 13 residues. The ends were cut back, 0 bases at V and 4 bases at J, with 8 bases in the middle. Germline V gene sequence: CDR1 SGHDT, CDR2 YYEEEE. This CDR3 is CASSLGREYEQYF. As DNA, the CDR3 is TGTGCCAGCAGCTTGGGACGGGAATACGAGCAGTACTTC.

The chain links TRBV11-3 to TRBJ2-1, with TRBD1 matching over 7 bases. The CDR3 is 12 amino acids. V was clipped by 0 bases and J by 12 bases; unmatched bases: 2. Germline CDR1 SGHNT, CDR2 YENEEA. The CDR3 region has the DNA TGTGCCAGCAGCTTAGACGACAGGGTGCAGTTCTTC. This encodes CASSLDDRVQFF. Full variable domain (missing parts from reference TRBV11-3 and TRBJ2-1): EAGVVQSPRYKIIEKKQPVAFWCNPISGHNTLYWYLQNLGQGPELLIRYENEEAVDDSQLPKDRFSAERLKGVDSTLKIQPAELGDSAVYLCASSLDDRVQFFGPGTRLTVL.

The chain couples TRBV10-3 to TRBJ1-3; no clear D gene. Deletions cut 0 bases from V and 0 bases from J, with 6 bases between. Germline CDR1 and CDR2: ENHRY and SYGVKD. The CDR3 has 15 residues. The CDR3 protein is CAISESVLSGNTIYF. The CDR3 DNA reads TGTGCCATCAGTGAGTCGGTCCTCTCTGGAAACACCATATATTTT.

This sequence joins TRBV7-9 and TRBJ2-1; no clear D. Germline CDR1 SEHNR, CDR2 FQNEAQ (reference sequence). This CDR3 has 11 amino acids. Trimming shortened V by 10 bases and J by 9 bases, and 13 bases separated the two germline ends. This CDR3 is CATQIAREQFF. DNA for the CDR3: TGTGCCACCCAAATTGCTCGTGAGCAGTTCTTC. The variable domain in full, with the rest retrieved from reference TRBV7-9 and TRBJ2-1, is DTGVSQNPRHKITKRGQNVTFRCDPISEHNRLYWYRQTLGQGPEFLTYFQNEAQLEKSRLLSDRFSAERPKGSFSTLEIQRTEQGDSAMYLCATQIAREQFFGPGTRLTVL.

This chain links TRBV7-9 with TRBJ2-1, with D perhaps matching TRBD2 (7 bases). V was trimmed by 5 bases and J by 7 bases, leaving 21 bases between them. The CDR3 has 16 residues. Germline V lookup: CDR1 SEHNR, CDR2 FQNEAQ (reference sequence). CDR3 nucleotides: TGTGCCAGCAGCCCCCAAGGGGGTGCGGGAGCAAATGAGCAGTTCTTC. This translates into CASSPQGGAGANEQFF.

This clone was detected only once. This chain uses TRBV19 with TRBJ2-7; D perhaps matches TRBD2 (6 bases). Trimming removed 7 bases from V and 3 bases from J, with 16 bases in between. This CDR3 has 14 amino acids. Germline CDR1 and CDR2: LNHDA and SQIVND (reference sequence). The CDR3 region is CASTLTGDDYEQYF. The CDR3 DNA reads as TGTGCCAGTACCTTGACGGGGGACGACTACGAGCAGTACTTC.

The CDR3 DNA follows: TGTGCCAGCATCAAACAGGGAGGGAGGAACTCTGGAAACACCATATATTTT. Protein product: CASIKQGGRNSGNTIYF. V gene TRBV28 combines with J gene TRBJ1-3, with D maybe TRBD1 (6 bases). The CDR3 length is 17 residues. CDR1 MDHEN and CDR2 SYDVKM come from the germline V gene. Trimming left V 7 bases short and J 0 bases short, with 19 bases between.

This chain uses TRBV10-3 with TRBJ2-5, with D unclear. The germline CDR1 and CDR2 sequences are ENHRY and SYGVKD. CDR3 length equals 14 residues. V was clipped by 0 bases and J by 2 bases, with 7 bases between them. The CDR3 sequence is CAISESPRQETQYF. CDR3 nucleotide sequence: TGTGCCATCAGTGAGTCGCCAAGACAAGAGACCCAGTACTTC.

V gene TRBV7-2 combines with J gene TRBJ1-6, with D maybe TRBD1 (5 bases). The V end was cut by 5 bases, the J end by 6 bases, with 17 bases between. The germline V gene has CDR1 SGHTA and CDR2 FQGNSA. The CDR3 runs 16 residues. CDR3 in DNA: TGTGCCAGCAGCGCCTTCAGGGAAAAGGGTAATTCACCCCTCCACTTT. It encodes CASSAFREKGNSPLHF. The whole variable domain, remainder taken from reference TRBV7-2 and TRBJ1-6, is GAGVSQSPSNKVTEKGKDVELRCDPISGHTALYWYRQSLGQGLEFLIYFQGNSAPDKSGLPSDRFSAERTGGSVSTLTIQRTQQEDSAVYLCASSAFREKGNSPLHFGNGTRLTVT.